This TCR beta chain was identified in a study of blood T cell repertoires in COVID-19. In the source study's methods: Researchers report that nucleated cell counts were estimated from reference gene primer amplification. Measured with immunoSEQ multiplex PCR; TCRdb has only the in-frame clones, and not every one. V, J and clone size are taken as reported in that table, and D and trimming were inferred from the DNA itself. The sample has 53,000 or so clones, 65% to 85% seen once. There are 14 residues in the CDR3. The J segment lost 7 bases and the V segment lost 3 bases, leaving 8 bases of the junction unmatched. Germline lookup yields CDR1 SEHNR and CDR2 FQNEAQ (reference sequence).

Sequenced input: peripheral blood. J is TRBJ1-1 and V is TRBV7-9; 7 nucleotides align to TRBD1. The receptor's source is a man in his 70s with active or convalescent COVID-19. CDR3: CASSFMGQLDEAFF. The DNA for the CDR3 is TGTGCCAGCAGCTTTATGGGACAGCTAGATGAAGCTTTCTTT.